This T cell receptor beta chain was retrieved from a study of OX40 agonist ivuxolimab in advanced cancers. At the level of the study: Head and neck, renal cell, melanoma or hepatocellular carcinoma were the cancers that dose-escalation patients had. The group had a mean age of around 60 years, ranged from 23 to 79, and was 75% to 85% male.

Clones were read by immunoSEQ multiplex PCR, and TCRdb kept only the in-frame ones, dropping some. Found here are tens of thousands of clones, more than 80% of them singletons; the top ten hold under 3%. CDR1 and CDR2 from the germline V gene are SEHNR and FQNEAQ (reference sequence). The CDR3 runs 13 residues. Trimming removed 3 bases at V and 2 bases at J, with 7 bases between. About this clone itself: Antigen specificity is unknown.

Regarding the study as a whole: CD8+ T cells (on average) carried more expanded clones than CD4+ T cells.

This TCR was recovered from an adult with an advanced solid tumor such as melanoma, head and neck, liver or kidney cancer. This specimen was CD4+ or CD8+ T cells sorted from blood, taken in a trial of the OX40 agonist ivuxolimab. This chain connects TRBV7-9 to TRBJ2-5; possible D gene TRBD2, 5 bases. The CDR3 loop is CASSLWEQETQYF. The CDR3 DNA reads as TGTGCCAGCAGCTTGTGGGAGCAAGAGACCCAGTACTTC.